Here is one T cell receptor (beta chain) with its context. The antigen remains unidentified. The data derive from a study of CD8 T cells in Susac syndrome. Study-level points and caveats: In its TCR sequencing and HLA analysis, the study acknowledged that the number of individuals was relatively small.

Sequencing of TCR beta, carried out with a high-throughput approach, was applied to CD8+ and CD4+ T cells from the blood. As controls, healthy donors matched for age and sex were used. V shed 5 bases and J shed 3 bases, with 8 bases lying between them. CDR1 SGHAT and CDR2 FQNNGV come from the germline V gene. This CDR3 has 12 amino acids. An amount of RNA that ranged from roughly 0.45 to 1 ug was reverse transcribed with random hexamers. Multiplex PCR with immunoSEQ amplified the TCR beta CDR3 across 54 Vbeta and 13 Jbeta. TCRdb redid the calling of the immunoSEQ multiplex PCR reads with MiXCR, one entry per CDR3 protein. The top ten clones hold around 0.12% of a sample with about 130,000 distinct CDR3 sequences, roughly 96% of them seen once.

The TCR sequence derives from a human donor in good health. The sequenced sample consisted of CD4+ T cells from PBMCs. The chain combines TRBV11-2 with TRBJ2-7; D is unresolved. CDR3 bases: TGTGCCAGCAGCGAACTTAGCTACGAGCAGTACTTC. Translation gives CASSELSYEQYF. Full variable domain (rest looked up from reference TRBV11-2 and TRBJ2-7): EAGVAQSPRYKIIEKRQSVAFWCNPISGHATLYWYQQILGQGPKLLIQFQNNGVVDDSQLPKDRFSAERLKGVDSTLKIQPAKLEDSAVYLCASSELSYEQYFGPGTRLTVT.